This T cell receptor beta chain was profiled in a study of blood T cell repertoires in COVID-19. Overall study: Researchers got acute and convalescent COVID-19 samples from the United States, Italy and Spain. The cDNA or gDNA used as material had been derived from T cells, B-cell-depleted T cells, or PBMCs.

This clone came up a few times. CDR1 and CDR2 (germline): LGHNT, FRNRAP. Trimming stripped 5 bases from V and 3 bases from J, with 5 bases between. The CDR3 extends over 12 amino acids. As processed by the authors: From reference gene primer amplification, estimates of nucleated cell counts were derived. Profiled with immunoSEQ multiplex PCR; TCRdb holds only in-frame clones, not every one. V and J calls and clone size follow that table, whereas D and trimming were derived from the DNA. The table records 310,000 or so clones, 87% of them present only once. Material for sequencing was peripheral blood. The sequence came from a man between 45 and 60 years old with active or convalescent COVID-19. The chain recombines TRBV12-5 with TRBJ2-1; no clear D. The CDR3 coding sequence is TGTGCTAGTGGTACCTACTACAATGAGCAGTTCTTC. It yields the protein CASGTYYNEQFF.